The present T cell receptor (beta chain) was sequenced within a study of shared clonotypes between healthy human individuals. Across the study: The cohort had two women and a few men, ages 18 to 49. There were three CD4 naive, three CD4 memory, two CD8 naive and one CD8 memory plates per donor.

The CDR3 totals 14 residues. Trimming took 6 bases from V and 0 from J, leaving 12 bases between them. Germline values: CDR1 SGHRS, CDR2 YFSETQ. Sequenced by immunoSEQ multiplex PCR; TCRdb stores in-frame clones only, minus some. The sample lists about 2 million clones, about 94% occurring once. Naivety among CD8 cells was defined by CD45RO negativity and positive CCR7 selection, thereby excluding terminally differentiated effector memory CD45RA+ cells. This chain uses TRBV5-1 with TRBJ1-1, with D possibly TRBD1 on 6 matching bases. Sequencing was done on a sample of naive CD8+ T cells sorted from blood. This clonotype was obtained from a man between 18 and 29 years old in good health. This chain's CDR3 is CASNFGTLNTEAFF. CDR3 coding DNA: TGCGCCAGCAACTTCGGGACACTGAACACTGAAGCTTTCTTT.